The rows below give T cell receptor beta chains drawn from one sample of a study of control samples from healthy donors and cancer patients. Data came from immunoSEQ multiplex PCR; TCRdb stores just in-frame clones and leaves some out. The sample has around 77,000 clones, roughly 92% seen once. The source material was blood. These receptors originate from a woman aged 60-75 years in good health. CDR3s include the opening cysteine and the closing phenylalanine or tryptophan. D genes are given only for firm matches. Only some rows state a clone size, as once, few, many or a class for expanded clones.

j_call d_call clone_size v_call cdr3_nt cdr3_aa
TRBJ1-1 - - TRBV7-8 TGTGCCAGCAGCGCCTACGACAGGAACACTGAAGCTTTCTTT CASSAYDRNTEAFF
TRBJ1-1 - - TRBV27 TGTGCCAGCAGTTTAGGGGCCTTCACTGAAGCTTTCTTT CASSLGAFTEAFF
TRBJ2-7 - - TRBV5-4 TGTGCCAGCAGCTCCTCTGACGAGCAGTACTTC CASSSSDEQYF
TRBJ1-2 - once TRBV27 TGTGCCAGCAGTAATTCGCGGGGGCTGGGCTACACCTTC CASSNSRGLGYTF
TRBJ2-2 TRBD1 - TRBV28 TGTGCCAGCAGTACCACCGGGACAGGGGGCACCGGGGAGCTGTTTTTT CASSTTGTGGTGELFF
TRBJ1-5 - - TRBV7-2 TGTGCCAGCAGCTTAGGCGGGGTTCAGCCCCAGCATTTT CASSLGGVQPQHF
TRBJ2-3 TRBD2 - TRBV28 TGTGCCAGCAGTTTATGGCGGGAGCTATCAGATACGCAGTATTTT CASSLWRELSDTQYF
TRBJ2-5 - - TRBV20-1 TGCAGTGCTAGTGGGGCAGGGCGAGAGACCCAGTACTTC CSASGAGRETQYF
TRBJ1-4 - - TRBV5-1 TGCGCCAGCAGTCTACAGGGAACGGGGGAGGAAAAACTGTTTTTT CASSLQGTGEEKLFF
TRBJ1-1 - once TRBV7-2 TGTGCCAGCAGCTTAGTTGAGTACACTGAAGCTTTCTTT CASSLVEYTEAFF
TRBJ1-5 - few TRBV4-1 TGCGCCAGCAGCATTTTTTTAGGCAGCAATCAGCCCCAGCATTTT CASSIFLGSNQPQHF
TRBJ1-6 - once TRBV27 TGTGCCAGCAGTGGGGGGCCCTATAATTCACCCCTCCACTTT CASSGGPYNSPLHF
TRBJ1-3 TRBD1 - TRBV11-2 TGTGCCAGCAGTCCGACAGGGACTGGAAACACCATATATTTT CASSPTGTGNTIYF
TRBJ2-5 - once TRBV10-3 TGTGCCATCAGTGCGGGGGAGGAGACCCAGTACTTC CAISAGEETQYF
TRBJ1-5 - few TRBV4-1 TGCGCCAGCAGCCAAGATTTAGCCCTGACAGCTTATAGCAATCAGCCCCAGCATTTT CASSQDLALTAYSNQPQHF
TRBJ2-7 TRBD1 - TRBV5-1 TGCGCCAGCAGCGAACAGGGGGGCCCCTACGAGCAGTACTTC CASSEQGGPYEQYF
TRBJ2-3 TRBD1 - TRBV14 TGTGCCAGCAGCCAAGGACAGGGGGACACAGATACGCAGTATTTT CASSQGQGDTDTQYF
TRBJ2-4 TRBD2 - TRBV28 TGTGCCAGCAGCAGCGGTGCTAGCGGGAGGGCCAAAAACATTCAGTACTTC CASSSGASGRAKNIQYF
TRBJ1-2 - - TRBV28 TGTGCCAGCAGCTCCCGGGCTACGCCCGGCTACACCTTC CASSSRATPGYTF
TRBJ2-1 - - TRBV30 TGTGCCTGGAGTGTACGCGATTACAATGAGCAGTTCTTC CAWSVRDYNEQFF
TRBJ1-5 - - TRBV27 TGTGCCAGCAGTTCAGTCCAGGGTTTTAGCAATCAGCCCCAGCATTTT CASSSVQGFSNQPQHF
TRBJ2-2 TRBD2 - TRBV19 TGTGCCAGTAGAAGGGATACCCGGCTAGCGGGAGTGGGGACCGGGGAGCTGTTTTTT CASRRDTRLAGVGTGELFF
TRBJ1-1 - - TRBV6-5 TGTGCCACGACATGGAGCACTGAAGCTTTCTTT CATTWSTEAFF
TRBJ1-2 - - TRBV28 TGTGCCAGCAGTTTGGGGACGGGGGCAGGGTTTAACTATGGCTACACCTTC CASSLGTGAGFNYGYTF
TRBJ1-1 - - TRBV7-2 TGTGCCAGCAGCCCCTCTCTTGGGGGGAACACTGAAGCTTTCTTT CASSPSLGGNTEAFF
TRBJ1-1 - - TRBV7-8 TGTGCCAGCAGCTTAGGCCTTGGGGGACAAAGGAACACTGAAGCTTTCTTT CASSLGLGGQRNTEAFF
TRBJ1-6 - - TRBV6-5 TGTGCCAGCAGTTACAGGACAGCTTATAATTCACCCCTCCACTTT CASSYRTAYNSPLHF
TRBJ1-1 - - TRBV29-1 TGCAGCGTTTGGGCTACTGAAGCTTTCTTT CSVWATEAFF
TRBJ1-2 - - TRBV28 TGTGCCAGCAGTTCTTATGGCTACACCTTC CASSSYGYTF
TRBJ1-2 - - TRBV5-1 TGCGCCAGCAGCGCAGATAGGACACCCTATGGCTACACCTTC CASSADRTPYGYTF
TRBJ2-1 TRBD2 once TRBV4-2 TGTGCCAGCAGCCTAGGGACTAGCGGGAGCAATGAGCAGTTCTTC CASSLGTSGSNEQFF
TRBJ2-7 - once TRBV7-8 TGTGCCAGCAGCTTAAGACCCGGTTTGAACGAGCAGTACTTC CASSLRPGLNEQYF
TRBJ1-6 - - TRBV7-2 TGTGCCAGCAGCCCGGGGTCCAATAATTCACCCCTCCACTTT CASSPGSNNSPLHF
TRBJ2-7 - once TRBV28 TGTGCCAGCCAGGGGTTAGCCTACGAGCAGTACTTC CASQGLAYEQYF
TRBJ2-7 - once TRBV5-4 TGTGCCAGCAGCTTGGGGGTTACAGGGTTTAACTACGAGCAGTACTTC CASSLGVTGFNYEQYF
TRBJ1-5 - - TRBV6-6 TGTGCCAGCAGGCAGGGTGTTGATAGCAATCAGCCCCAGCATTTT CASRQGVDSNQPQHF
TRBJ2-3 - few TRBV7-2 TGTGCCAGCAGCTCCCCGCTAAGGCTAGCGAGTTCCACAGATACGCAGTATTTT CASSSPLRLASSTDTQYF
TRBJ2-1 - - TRBV24-1 TGTGCCACCAGTGAGACTGGGCCAGACCGCAATGAGCAGTTCTTC CATSETGPDRNEQFF
TRBJ2-5 - - TRBV6-5 TGTGCCAGCAGTCCCAGGACCCTCCAAGAGACCCAGTACTTC CASSPRTLQETQYF
TRBJ1-1 TRBD1 - TRBV19 TGTGCCAGTAACGACAGGGGGTCCACTGAAGCTTTCTTT CASNDRGSTEAFF
TRBJ1-5 - few TRBV10-3 TGTGCCATCACCAAGGGACTCAATAGCAATCAGCCCCAGCATTTT CAITKGLNSNQPQHF